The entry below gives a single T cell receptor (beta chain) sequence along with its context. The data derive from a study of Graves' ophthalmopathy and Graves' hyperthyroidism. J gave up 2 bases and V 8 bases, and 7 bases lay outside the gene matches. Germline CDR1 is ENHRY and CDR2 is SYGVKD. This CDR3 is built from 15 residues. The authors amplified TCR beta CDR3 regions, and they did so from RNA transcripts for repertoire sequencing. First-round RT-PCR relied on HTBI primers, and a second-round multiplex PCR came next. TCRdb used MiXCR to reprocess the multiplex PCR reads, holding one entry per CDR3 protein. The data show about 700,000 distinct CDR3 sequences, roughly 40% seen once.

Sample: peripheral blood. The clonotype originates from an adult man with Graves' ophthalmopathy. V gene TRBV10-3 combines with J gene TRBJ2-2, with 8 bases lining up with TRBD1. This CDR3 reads CAIGSGQGNTGELFF. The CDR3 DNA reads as TGTGCCATCGGGTCAGGACAGGGAAACACCGGGGAGCTGTTTTTT.